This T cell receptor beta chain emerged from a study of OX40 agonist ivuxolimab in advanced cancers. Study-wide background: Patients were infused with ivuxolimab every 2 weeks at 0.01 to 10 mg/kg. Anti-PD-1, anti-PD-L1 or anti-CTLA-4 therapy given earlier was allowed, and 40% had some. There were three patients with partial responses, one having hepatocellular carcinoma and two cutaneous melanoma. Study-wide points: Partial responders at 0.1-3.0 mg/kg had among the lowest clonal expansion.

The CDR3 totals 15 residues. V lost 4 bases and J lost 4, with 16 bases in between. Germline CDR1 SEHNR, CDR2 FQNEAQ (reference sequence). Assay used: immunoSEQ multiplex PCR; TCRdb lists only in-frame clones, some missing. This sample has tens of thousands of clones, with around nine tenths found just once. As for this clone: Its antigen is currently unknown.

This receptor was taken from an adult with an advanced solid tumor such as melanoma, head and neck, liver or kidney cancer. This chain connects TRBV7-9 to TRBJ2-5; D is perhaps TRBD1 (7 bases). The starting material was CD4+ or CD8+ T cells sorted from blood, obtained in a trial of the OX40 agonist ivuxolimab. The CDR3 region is CASSSRGQGGETQYF. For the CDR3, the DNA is TGTGCCAGCAGCTCTCGCGGGCAGGGGGGAGAGACCCAGTACTTC.